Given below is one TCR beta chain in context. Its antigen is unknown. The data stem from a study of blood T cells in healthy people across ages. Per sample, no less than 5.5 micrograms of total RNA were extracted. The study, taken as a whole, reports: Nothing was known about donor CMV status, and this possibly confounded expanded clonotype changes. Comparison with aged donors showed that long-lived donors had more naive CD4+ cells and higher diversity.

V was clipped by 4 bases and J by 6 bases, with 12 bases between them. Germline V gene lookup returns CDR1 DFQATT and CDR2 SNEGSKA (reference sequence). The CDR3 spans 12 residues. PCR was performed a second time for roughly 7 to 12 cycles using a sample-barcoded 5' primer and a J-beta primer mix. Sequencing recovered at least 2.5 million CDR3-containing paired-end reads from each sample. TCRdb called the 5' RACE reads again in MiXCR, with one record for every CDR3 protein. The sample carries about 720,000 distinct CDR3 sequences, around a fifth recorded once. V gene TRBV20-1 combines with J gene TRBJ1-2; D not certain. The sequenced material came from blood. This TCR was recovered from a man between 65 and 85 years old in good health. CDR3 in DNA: TGCAGTGCTAATCTGGGGAGGAATGGCTACACCTTC. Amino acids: CSANLGRNGYTF.